Here is one T cell receptor beta chain with its context. Antigen unknown. This entry comes from a study of T cell responses to AZD1222 COVID-19 vaccine. Whole-study findings and limits: The span of vaccine-associated CD4 TCRs extended across spike, with dominance at 160-218 and 743-854. Spike-specific TCR breadth and depth grew following two AZD1222 doses. Close to half of spike-specific TCRs reportedly recognize unmutated variant regions.

Repertoires were generated with immunoSEQ multiplex PCR, while TCRdb's copy carries only in-frame clones and drops some. The sample shows more than 80,000 clones, almost 90% of them seen only once. The sequencing here drew on peripheral blood, taken on day 0 of AZD1222 vaccination. This TCR derives from an adult in good health.

CDR3: CASSRGQGTTRDEQYF. In DNA form, the CDR3 reads TGTGCCAGCAGCCGGGGACAGGGGACGACACGGGACGAGCAGTACTTC. The chain links TRBV11-2 to TRBJ2-7, with 10 bases fitting TRBD1. CDR3 length: 16 amino acids. With 5 bases clipped from V and 5 bases from J, the junction kept 12 bases outside the gene matches. CDR1 is SGHAT and CDR2 is FQNNGV in the germline V gene.